These 20 T cell receptor beta chains originate from one sample sequenced in a study of T-cell reconstitution after alpha-beta-depleted transplantation in children (dated by TCRdb to about 2016). The library was made by PCR. This sample was sequenced with an Illumina HiSeq 2500. TCR library preparation used molecular barcoding, with unique molecular identifiers applied to normalize quantification of the TCRbeta repertoire. TCRdb applied fastp at Q25 and MiXCR to the public reads, then kept only in-frame beta chains. Identical CDR3 proteins give one entry, which carries the most common genes and DNA. The table for this sample lists some 450,000 distinct CDR3 sequences; around two fifths of them were counted only once. The ten largest clones capture roughly a quarter of the sample. In light of the paper, this sample's treatment or condition label describes: allogeneic hematopoietic cell transplantation with graft depleted of TCRalphabeta T cells and CD19 B cells.

Sample: PBMCs, taken before TCRalphabeta/CD19-depleted stem cell transplant. These receptor sequences come from a girl aged 2-10 years with aplastic anemia, due to receive a stem cell transplant.

The chain uses TRBV5-5 and TRBJ2-5, with D unresolved. Germline lookup yields CDR1 SGHKS and CDR2 YYEKEE (reference sequence). Deletions cut 7 bases from V and 1 base from J, with 14 bases between. CDR3 size: 14 residues. CDR3 loop: CASGSLLFQETQYF. The CDR3 DNA reads as TGTGCCAGCGGTAGCTTATTATTCCAAGAGACCCAGTACTTC.

The V call is TRBV6-5, the J call TRBJ1-1, with a weak D call TRBD1 (5 bases). CDR1 and CDR2 from the germline V gene are MNHEY and SVGAGI. The CDR3 sequence is 14 residues long. V lost 6 bases to trimming and J lost 0 bases, with 11 bases between them. The CDR3 sequence: CASSYTQVNTEAFF. Here the CDR3 DNA reads TGTGCCAGCAGCTATACACAGGTGAACACTGAAGCTTTCTTT.

A remark on this clonotype: This is likely a read error, given that the CDR3 carries no conserved phenylalanine or tryptophan at its end. The CDR3 region is CASSPQLNTEAFY. The CDR3 coding sequence is TGCGCCAGCAGCCCACAGCTGAACACTGAAGCTTTCTAT. This chain connects TRBV5-1 to TRBJ1-1; D is unclear. The CDR3 totals 13 residues. Trimming stripped 4 bases from V and 0 bases from J, with 7 bases between. Germline V gene data show CDR1 as SGHRS and CDR2 as YFSETQ.

In its sample, this clonotype was seen many times. The V call is TRBV7-2, the J call TRBJ1-2; TRBD1 is a possible D gene (6 bases). V was clipped by 7 bases and J by 4 bases, with 16 bases between them. Germline V gene lookup returns CDR1 SGHTA and CDR2 FQGNSA. The CDR3 length is 14 residues. CDR3 in amino acids: CASTGSRGGYGYTF. DNA for the CDR3: TGTGCCAGCACCGGGAGCAGGGGCGGCTATGGCTACACCTTC. The full variable domain, rest sourced from reference TRBV7-2 and TRBJ1-2, is GAGVSQSPSNKVTEKGKDVELRCDPISGHTALYWYRQSLGQGLEFLIYFQGNSAPDKSGLPSDRFSAERTGGSVSTLTIQRTQQEDSAVYLCASTGSRGGYGYTFGSGTRLTVV.

This clonotype was seen repeatedly, ten times or more. The chain links TRBV12-3 or TRBV12-4 to TRBJ2-1; 11 positions match TRBD2. The CDR3 extends over 16 amino acids. The V and J ends lost 5 bases and 3 bases, in that order; junction bases with no gene match: 6. The CDR3 coding sequence is TGTGCCAGCAGTCGGACTAGCGGGTATGACTACAATGAGCAGTTCTTC. It specifies CASSRTSGYDYNEQFF.

The genes are TRBV6-5 and TRBJ1-2, with 7 bases that match TRBD1. Per germline, CDR1 MNHEY and CDR2 SVGAGI. The V gene end was trimmed by 0 bases and the J gene end by 4 bases; junction bases not matched to a gene: 5. The CDR3 consists of 15 residues. The CDR3 spells CASSYSNRGVYGYTF. CDR3 DNA sequence: TGTGCCAGCAGTTACTCTAACAGGGGAGTCTATGGCTACACCTTC.

For the CDR3, the DNA is TGCAGCGTTGAATCTGCGGGAGTTGATACGCAGTATTTT. It is translated as CSVESAGVDTQYF. The J gene is TRBJ2-3, the V gene TRBV29-1; the match to TRBD2 covers 7 bases. The CDR3 extends over 13 amino acids. The germline V gene has CDR1 SQVTM and CDR2 ANQGSEA. With 2 bases clipped from V and 6 bases from J, the junction kept 5 bases outside the gene matches.

This clonotype was seen repeatedly, ten times or more. The chain carries TRBV5-4 and TRBJ2-5, with D hard to call. CDR3 size: 13 residues. Looked up from germline, CDR1 is SGHNT and CDR2 is YYREEE (reference sequence). V was cut by 0 bases and J by 4 bases, with 7 bases left in between. DNA for the CDR3: TGTGCCAGCAGCTTGGGGGTGGGAGAGACCCAGTACTTC. It codes for CASSLGVGETQYF.

CDR3 sequence (DNA): TGTGCCAGCAGAGGCGGGGCCTCTCGGACTGAAGCTTTCTTT. Residues: CASRGGASRTEAFF. The rearrangement links TRBV6-1 to TRBJ1-1; D possibly corresponds to TRBD1 (5 bases). CDR3 length: 14 amino acids. V lost 6 bases, J lost 5 bases, and 16 bases lay in between. CDR1 is MNHNS, CDR2 SASEGT, per germline.

This clonotype was detected only once. This may be a read error, as it is one base from a much larger clone. The chain uses TRBV20-1 and TRBJ2-1; 8 bases align to TRBD2. The germline gives CDR1 DFQATT, CDR2 SNEGSKA (reference sequence). Germline trimming cut 6 bases from V and 7 bases from J; bases unmatched to any gene: 11. The CDR3 runs to 14 residues. The CDR3 is CSALRMSGRNEQFF. The DNA of the CDR3 is TGCAGTGCCCTCCGAATGAGCGGGAGAAATGAGCAGTTCTTC.

CDR3 DNA: TGTGCCAGCTCGTTAGCGGGAGGGCCTGACTACAATGAGCAGTTCTTC. Translating it yields CASSLAGGPDYNEQFF. The genes are TRBV6-1 and TRBJ2-1; 11 nucleotides align to TRBD2. Losses at the gene ends were 8 bases for V and 3 bases for J; bases not matched to a gene: 9. This CDR3 is built from 16 residues. Germline V gene sequence: CDR1 MNHNS, CDR2 SASEGT.

The chain links TRBV20-1 to TRBJ2-4; D is perhaps TRBD1 or TRBD2 (5 bases each). V lost 6 bases and J lost 0, with 9 bases in between. The CDR3 totals 13 residues. Germline CDR1 DFQATT, CDR2 SNEGSKA (reference sequence). The CDR3 spells CSARGVAKNIQYF. CDR3 bases: TGCAGTGCGAGGGGAGTAGCCAAAAACATTCAGTACTTC.

This chain links TRBV20-1 with TRBJ1-2; 10 positions match TRBD1. V shed 4 bases, J shed 4 bases, and the junction held 3 bases outside the gene matches. Germline lookup yields CDR1 DFQATT and CDR2 SNEGSKA (reference sequence). The CDR3 length is 13 residues. The CDR3 spells CSATGTGAYGYTF. In nucleotides, the CDR3 is TGCAGTGCTACGGGGACAGGGGCCTATGGCTACACCTTC.

Worth noting for this clonotype: This may come from a read error, since a much larger clone is one base off. This chain joins TRBV6-1 and TRBJ2-2, with 11 bases matching TRBD1. This CDR3 spans 18 amino acids. Per germline, CDR1 MNHNS and CDR2 SASEGT. The junction had 12 bases not matched to a gene; V was cut back by 5 bases and J by 4 bases. For the CDR3, the DNA is TGTGCCAGCAGTCCTACCCTAGGACAGGGGGCGAGCACCGGGGAGCTGTTTTTT. As protein: CASSPTLGQGASTGELFF.

This chain uses TRBV5-1 with TRBJ2-7; D not certain. Trimming cost V 0 bases and J 2 bases, with 21 bases left between them. CDR3 length: 18 residues. Germline V gives CDR1 SGHRS, CDR2 YFSETQ. The CDR3 DNA is TGCGCCAGCAGCTTGGCAGTTGGCGGAGCCCTTACCACCTACGAGCAGTACTTC. Its protein is CASSLAVGGALTTYEQYF.

The gene calls are TRBV6-2 or TRBV6-3 and TRBJ2-1; a weak D match, TRBD2 (6 bases). Trimming pared 4 bases from V and 0 bases from J, leaving 16 bases between. The germline V gene has CDR1 MNHEY and CDR2 SVGEGT. The CDR3 is 17 amino acids. DNA of the CDR3: TGTGCCAGCAGTTCATTTATAGCGGCCAGCTCCTACAATGAGCAGTTCTTC. This translates into CASSSFIAASSYNEQFF.

This clonotype was recorded once. This chain connects TRBV20-1 to TRBJ2-1; either TRBD1 or TRBD2 may fit D (5 bases each). CDR1 is DFQATT and CDR2 is SNEGSKA in the germline V gene (reference sequence). The CDR3 totals 16 residues. CDR3 sequence (DNA): TGCAGGGCCGTGGGGGTTTCGGGATCCGCCTACAATGAGCAGTTCTTC. Encoded protein: CRAVGVSGSAYNEQFF.

The DNA for the CDR3 is TGTGCCAGCAGTACCCGGGACAGGGGTTACTATGGCTACACCTTC. This codes for CASSTRDRGYYGYTF. The chain recombines TRBV6-1 with TRBJ1-2; TRBD1 matches at 10 bases. The CDR3 is 15 residues long. J gave up 3 bases and V 5 bases, and 6 bases lay outside the gene matches. The germline gives CDR1 MNHNS, CDR2 SASEGT.

V usage is TRBV20-1 and J usage is TRBJ1-2; D is undetermined. CDR1 is DFQATT, CDR2 SNEGSKA, per germline (reference sequence). The V gene lost 6 bases and the J gene lost 0 bases, with 11 bases spanning the gap. This CDR3 comprises 13 residues. The CDR3 DNA reads as TGCAGTGCCGAAGCCATTACTAACTATGGCTACACCTTC. This codes for CSAEAITNYGYTF.

This clonotype was counted ten times or more. The chain couples TRBV4-1 to TRBJ1-4; 10 nucleotides align to TRBD1. Germline V gene data show CDR1 as MGHRA and CDR2 as YSYEKL. V shed 4 bases, J shed 5 bases, and the junction held 7 bases outside the gene matches. The CDR3 runs to 16 residues. DNA for the CDR3: TGCGCCAGCAGCCTCCTTCCGGGACAGGGGAATGAAAAACTGTTTTTT. This codes for CASSLLPGQGNEKLFF.